The 9 T cell receptor beta chains reported below all come from one sample, sequenced in a study of blood T cell repertoires in COVID-19. TCRdb keeps only in-frame clones here, not all; method: immunoSEQ multiplex PCR. The sample lists 200,000 to 250,000 clones, roughly 80% seen once, with over 6.5% in the top ten. Sequencing used peripheral blood. Receptors originate from an elderly woman with COVID-19, enrolled during active disease.

This sequence joins TRBV3-1 (or the pseudogene TRBV3-2) and TRBJ2-3; the match to TRBD2 covers 9 bases. Germline V gene data show CDR1 as LGHDT and CDR2 as YNNKEL (reference sequence). With 4 bases clipped from V and 3 bases from J, the junction kept 11 bases outside the gene matches. CDR3 size: 17 residues. CDR3 nucleotides: TGTGCCAGCAGCCGCCATGGCGGGAGGGCCACTACAGATACGCAGTATTTT. It is translated as CASSRHGGRATTDTQYF.

The chain joins TRBV19 to TRBJ1-5; a possible D gene is TRBD1 (5 bases). The CDR3 sequence is 13 residues long. V was trimmed by 4 bases and J by 7 bases, leaving 11 bases between them. Germline CDR1 and CDR2: LNHDA and SQIVND (reference sequence). The CDR3 coding sequence is TGTGCCAGTAGTAAGGACACCCTACAGCCCCAGCATTTT. Residues: CASSKDTLQPQHF.

V usage is TRBV28 and J usage is TRBJ1-3; a weak D match, TRBD1 (5 bases). The germline CDR1 and CDR2 sequences are MDHEN and SYDVKM. With 7 bases removed from V and 0 bases from J, the gap between germline ends came to 10 bases. The CDR3 totals 14 residues. The CDR3 loop is CASMDGHSGNTIYF. CDR3 nucleotides: TGTGCCAGCATGGACGGACACTCTGGAAACACCATATATTTT.

The J gene is TRBJ1-2, the V gene TRBV2; TRBD1 matches at 7 bases. The CDR3 is 13 amino acids. From germline, CDR1 is SNHLY and CDR2 FYNNEI. After removal of 4 bases from V and 7 bases from J, the junction contained 6 bases not matched to a gene. The chain's CDR3 is CASSGQGVGGYTF. The CDR3, as DNA: TGTGCCAGCAGTGGCCAGGGGGTTGGTGGCTACACCTTC.

This clone occurred a few times. The rearrangement uses TRBV9 and TRBJ2-3; TRBD2 is a possible D gene (6 bases). CDR3 length equals 17 residues. CDR1 and CDR2 (germline): SGDLS, YYNGEE. V lost 0 bases and J lost 0, with 14 bases in between. CDR3 protein: CASSVAPAGSSTDTQYF. In DNA form, the CDR3 reads TGTGCCAGCAGCGTAGCTCCCGCGGGAAGTAGCACAGATACGCAGTATTTT.

The chain links TRBV18 to TRBJ1-1, with D hard to call. The germline CDR1 and CDR2 sequences are KGHSH and LQKENI. The CDR3 has 13 amino acids. Trimming shortened V by 6 bases and J by 6 bases, and 14 bases separated the two germline ends. CDR3 region: CASSPPFPAEAFF. The CDR3 DNA is TGTGCCAGCTCCCCCCCTTTCCCCGCTGAAGCTTTCTTT.

In this sample, this clone turned up a few times. The rearrangement links TRBV5-6 to TRBJ1-2; 9 nucleotides line up with TRBD1. The germline CDR1 and CDR2 sequences are SGHDT and YYEEEE. The CDR3 extends over 15 amino acids. The V and J ends lost 4 bases and 7 bases, in that order; junction bases with no gene match: 11. The CDR3 loop reads CASSPYPGQGTGYTF. CDR3 DNA sequence: TGTGCCAGCAGCCCTTACCCCGGACAGGGGACTGGCTACACCTTC.

J is TRBJ2-5 and V is TRBV3-1 (or the pseudogene TRBV3-2); D perhaps matches TRBD2 (6 bases). Germline V lookup: CDR1 LGHDT, CDR2 YNNKEL (reference sequence). This CDR3 contains 15 residues. Between the trimmed V and J ends, which lost 1 base and 4 bases, there was a span of 13 bases. The CDR3 here is CASSQGGALLETQYF. CDR3 DNA sequence: TGTGCCAGCAGCCAAGGCGGGGCGCTTTTAGAGACCCAGTACTTC.

This clone has just a few counts. The chain employs TRBV3-1 (or the pseudogene TRBV3-2) and TRBJ1-5; D is unresolved. The V end was cut by 1 base, the J end by 7 bases, with 5 bases between. The germline gives CDR1 LGHDT, CDR2 YNNKEL (reference sequence). The CDR3 length is 12 residues. For the CDR3, the DNA is TGTGCCAGCAGCCAAGGACAACAGCCCCAGCATTTT. Its protein product is CASSQGQQPQHF.